The TCR beta chain described here comes from a study of identical twins. The CDR3 spans 15 residues. CDR1 and CDR2 (germline): SGHTA, FQGTGA. V lost 1 base and J lost 4, with 12 bases in between. TCRdb reprocessed the 5' RACE reads with MiXCR, giving one entry per CDR3 protein. The sample carries about 260,000 distinct CDR3 sequences, around 6.6% recorded once. The same sample was also studied in work on yellow fever vaccine responses in identical twins.

V and J are TRBV7-3 and TRBJ2-3; D might be TRBD1 (5 bases). This clonotype was sampled from a woman aged 18 to 35 in good health. Source material: memory (CD45RO+) T cells sorted from blood. CDR3 protein: CASSLMAGKADTQYF. In DNA, the CDR3 is TGTGCCAGCAGCTTAATGGCAGGGAAGGCAGATACGCAGTATTTT.